This T cell receptor (beta chain) was recovered during a study of technical replicates of blood from a few donors. Repertoires were generated with immunoSEQ multiplex PCR, while TCRdb's copy carries only in-frame clones and drops some. This repertoire shows some 66,000 clones, 88% found once; its top ten account for 4% to 5%. Sequencing used PBMCs. This TCR was recovered from a human donor in good health. Some clones in this sample may be carry-over from other donors' samples.

The CDR3 spells CASSFVKRSSTDTQYF. CDR3 in DNA: TGTGCCAGCAGCTTCGTAAAGCGATCTAGCACAGATACGCAGTATTTT. The rearrangement links TRBV11-2 to TRBJ2-3; no clear D gene. The V end lost 3 bases, the J end lost 0 bases, and 13 bases lay between the germline ends. Germline V gene lookup returns CDR1 SGHAT and CDR2 FQNNGV. CDR3 size: 16 residues.